The 10 T cell receptor beta chains below all came from one sample that was sequenced in a study of blood T cell repertoires in COVID-19. The table came from immunoSEQ multiplex PCR; TCRdb's copy has only in-frame clones and leaves some out. Here the sample spans around 140,000 clones, 87% being singletons. The specimen was peripheral blood. The receptors here all came from a woman aged 45-65 years with active or convalescent COVID-19.

The CDR3 protein is CASSPNPQGLDSPLHF. The CDR3 DNA follows: TGTGCCAGCAGCCCGAATCCCCAGGGGTTGGATTCACCCCTCCACTTT. The rearrangement links TRBV7-2 to TRBJ1-6; D possibly corresponds to TRBD1 (6 bases). The CDR3 extends over 16 amino acids. V was cut by 5 bases and J by 8 bases, with 19 bases left in between. Looked up from germline, CDR1 is SGHTA and CDR2 is FQGNSA.

The genes are TRBV6-5 and TRBJ2-5; 12 bases map to TRBD2. Germline V lookup: CDR1 MNHEY, CDR2 SVGAGI. The length of the CDR3 is 15 residues. Trimming took 4 bases from V and 6 from J; bases not matched to a gene: 6. CDR3: CASSFATSGSQTQYF. The CDR3, as DNA: TGTGCCAGCAGTTTCGCGACTAGCGGGAGTCAGACCCAGTACTTC.

A few counts support this clone. Other DNA variants within this sample encode the same CDR3. V is TRBV5-4 and J is TRBJ1-1; D is possibly TRBD1 (5 bases). Germline V gene lookup returns CDR1 SGHNT and CDR2 YYREEE (reference sequence). The CDR3 contains 15 residues. Trimming stripped 0 bases from V and 0 bases from J, with 9 bases between. CDR3 protein: CASSLEPGMNTEAFF. Here the CDR3 DNA reads TGTGCCAGCAGCTTGGAACCAGGGATGAACACTGAAGCTTTCTTT.

The chain combines TRBV11-2 with TRBJ2-7; TRBD1 matches 7 bases. This CDR3 has 15 amino acids. Germline V gives CDR1 SGHAT, CDR2 FQNNGV. V dropped 5 bases and J dropped 3; count of bases not matched to a gene: 10. The CDR3 spells CASSPLAGTDYEQYF. CDR3 coding DNA: TGTGCCAGCAGCCCCTTGGCCGGGACAGACTACGAGCAGTACTTC.

V is TRBV28 and J is TRBJ1-2; possibly TRBD1 for D (5 bases). The CDR3 loop spans 13 amino acids. Trimming removed 3 bases at V and 9 bases at J, with 14 bases between. Germline-derived CDR1 and CDR2 are MDHEN and SYDVKM. This CDR3 is CASSLGGRESYTF. CDR3 nucleotide sequence: TGTGCCAGCAGTTTGGGGGGGAGGGAAAGCTACACCTTC.

CDR3 in DNA: TGTGCCAGCAGCTTGGGGATTAGCGGGGCGGTAGGTGAGCAGTTCTTC. Translating it yields CASSLGISGAVGEQFF. This chain joins TRBV5-4 and TRBJ2-1, with 8 bases aligning to TRBD2. The V gene's germline CDR1 is SGHNT and CDR2 YYREEE (reference sequence). The CDR3 consists of 16 residues. V shed 0 bases and J 9 bases; nucleotides not matched to a gene: 11.

The chain uses TRBV27 and TRBJ1-2, with a weak D call TRBD1 (6 bases). V dropped 6 bases and J dropped 6 bases, with 11 bases sitting between them. Germline CDR1 is MNHEY and CDR2 is SMNVEV (reference sequence). This CDR3 is built from 12 residues. The CDR3 DNA follows: TGTGCCAGCAGGGACAGCCTCCATGGCTACACCTTC. Its translation is CASRDSLHGYTF.

The V and J genes are TRBV7-9 and TRBJ1-2, with D possibly TRBD1 on 6 matching bases. Trimming stripped 1 base from V and 2 bases from J, with 8 bases between. Germline V gives CDR1 SEHNR, CDR2 FQNEAQ (reference sequence). This CDR3 has 14 amino acids. The CDR3 DNA follows: TGTGCCAGCAGCTTAGGACAGGCCAACTATGGCTACACCTTC. Its translation is CASSLGQANYGYTF.

The chain employs TRBV5-1 and TRBJ1-2; the match to TRBD1 covers 8 bases. This CDR3 spans 14 amino acids. Germline CDR1 SGHRS, CDR2 YFSETQ. Trimming took 3 bases from V and 2 from J; bases not matched to a gene: 3. The CDR3 nucleotides are TGCGCCAGCAGCTGGGGGACAGGAAACTATGGCTACACCTTC. Protein: CASSWGTGNYGYTF.

The V gene is TRBV24-1, the J gene TRBJ2-5; D ambiguous. V was trimmed by 4 bases and J by 5 bases, leaving 10 bases between them. CDR1 KGHDR and CDR2 SFDVKD come from the germline V gene. The CDR3 totals 13 residues. This CDR3 is CATSETARETQYF. The CDR3 nucleotides are TGTGCCACCAGTGAAACAGCACGGGAGACCCAGTACTTC.